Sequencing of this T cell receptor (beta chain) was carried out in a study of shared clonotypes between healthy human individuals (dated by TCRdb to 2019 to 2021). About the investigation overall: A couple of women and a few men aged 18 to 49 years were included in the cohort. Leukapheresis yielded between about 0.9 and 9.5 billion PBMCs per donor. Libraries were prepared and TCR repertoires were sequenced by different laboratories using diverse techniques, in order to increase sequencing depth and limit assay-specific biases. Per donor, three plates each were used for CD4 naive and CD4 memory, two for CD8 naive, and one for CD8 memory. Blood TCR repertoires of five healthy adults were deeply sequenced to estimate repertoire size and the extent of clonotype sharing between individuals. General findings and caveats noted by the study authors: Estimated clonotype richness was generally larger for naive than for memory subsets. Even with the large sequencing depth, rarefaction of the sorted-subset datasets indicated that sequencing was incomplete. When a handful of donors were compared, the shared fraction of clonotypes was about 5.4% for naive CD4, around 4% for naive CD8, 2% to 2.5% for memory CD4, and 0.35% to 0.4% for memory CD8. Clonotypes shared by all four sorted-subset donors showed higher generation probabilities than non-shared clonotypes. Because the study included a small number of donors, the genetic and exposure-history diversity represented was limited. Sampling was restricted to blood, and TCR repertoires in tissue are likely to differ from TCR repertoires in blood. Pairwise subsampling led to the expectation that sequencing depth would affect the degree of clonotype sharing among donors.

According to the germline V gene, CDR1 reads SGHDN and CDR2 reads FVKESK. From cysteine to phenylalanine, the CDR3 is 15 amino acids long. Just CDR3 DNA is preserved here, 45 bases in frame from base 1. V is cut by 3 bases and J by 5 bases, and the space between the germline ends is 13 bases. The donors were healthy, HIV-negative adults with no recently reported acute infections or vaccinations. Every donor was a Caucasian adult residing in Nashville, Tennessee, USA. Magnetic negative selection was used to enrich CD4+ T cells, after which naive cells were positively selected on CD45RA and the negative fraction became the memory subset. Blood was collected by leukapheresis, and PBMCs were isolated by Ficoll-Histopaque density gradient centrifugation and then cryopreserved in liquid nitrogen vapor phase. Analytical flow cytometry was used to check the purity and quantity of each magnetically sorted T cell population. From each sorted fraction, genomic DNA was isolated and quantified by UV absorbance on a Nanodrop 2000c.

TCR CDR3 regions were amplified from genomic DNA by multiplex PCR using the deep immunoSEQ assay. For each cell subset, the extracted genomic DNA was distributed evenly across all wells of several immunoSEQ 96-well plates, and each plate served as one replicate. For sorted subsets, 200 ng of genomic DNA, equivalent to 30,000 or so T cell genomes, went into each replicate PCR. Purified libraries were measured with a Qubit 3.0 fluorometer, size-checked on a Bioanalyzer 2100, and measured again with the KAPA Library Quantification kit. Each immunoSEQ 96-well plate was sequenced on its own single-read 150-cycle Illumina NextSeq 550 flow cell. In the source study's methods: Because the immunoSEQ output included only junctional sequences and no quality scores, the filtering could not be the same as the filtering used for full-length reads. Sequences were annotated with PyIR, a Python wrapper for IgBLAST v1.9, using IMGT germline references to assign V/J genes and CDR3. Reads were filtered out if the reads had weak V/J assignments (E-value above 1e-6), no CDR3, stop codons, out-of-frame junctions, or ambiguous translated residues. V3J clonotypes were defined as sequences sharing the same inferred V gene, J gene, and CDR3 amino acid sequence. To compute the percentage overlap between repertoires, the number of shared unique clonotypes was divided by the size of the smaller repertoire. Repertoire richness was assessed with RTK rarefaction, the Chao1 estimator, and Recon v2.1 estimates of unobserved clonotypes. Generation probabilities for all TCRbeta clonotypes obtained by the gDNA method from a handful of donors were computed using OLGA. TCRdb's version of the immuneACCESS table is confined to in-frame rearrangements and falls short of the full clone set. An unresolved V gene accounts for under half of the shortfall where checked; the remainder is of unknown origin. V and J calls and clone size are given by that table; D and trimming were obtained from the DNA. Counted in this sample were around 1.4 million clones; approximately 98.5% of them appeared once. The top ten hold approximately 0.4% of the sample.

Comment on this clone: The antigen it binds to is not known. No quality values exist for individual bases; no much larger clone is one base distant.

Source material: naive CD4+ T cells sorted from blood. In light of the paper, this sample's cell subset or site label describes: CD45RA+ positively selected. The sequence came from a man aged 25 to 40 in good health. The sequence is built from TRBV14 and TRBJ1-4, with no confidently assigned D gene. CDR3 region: CASSHAVAKNEKLFF. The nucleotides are TGTGCCAGCAGCCATGCCGTAGCCAAAAATGAAAAACTGTTTTTT.